This T cell receptor beta chain stems from a study of human T cells and chemical hapten exposure (dated by TCRdb to the early 2020s). Some background on the complete study: For sensitization, 2% DPC in acetone was applied to a roughly 2 cm by roughly 2 cm area of upper inner arm skin. Throughout the study period of about 25 weeks, patients also received therapeutic DPC doses to the scalp every week. This study followed changes in the peripheral blood TCR repertoire in vivo during primary and secondary sensitization of alopecia patients to the hapten diphenylcyclopropenone (DPC). Patch tests used Finn chambers with 0.01% DPC on the upper back, scored after 6 days by International Contact Dermatitis Research Group standards. Most of the patients in the cohort were female, and the cohort covered alopecia areata with under or over 50% scalp involvement, alopecia totalis and alopecia universalis. Roughly 30 alopecia patients gave blood for TCR sequencing at one to four time points (pre-sensitization, 2, 6 and 24 weeks). Blood was sampled from patients pre-sensitization (week 0) and at 2, 6 and about 24 weeks after DPC sensitization. Libraries were pooled for sequencing, and per-sample TCR yields varied mainly because of small differences in library volumes within the pool. The study at large found these results: Repeated subsampling changed both the strength of the expansion versus patch-test correlation and the threshold at which that correlation became significant. Patch test score correlated positively with the number of PT1 expanded TCRs, reaching significance at thresholds 8, 16 and 32 but not at 4. Significantly more large CDR3 similarity clusters were formed by expanded TCRs than by pre-sensitization or healthy control sets, consistent with antigen-driven responses. No change with DPC sensitization was found in the number of TCRs above 1 in 1000 frequency, and no evidence of global repertoire structure alterations was found. Alopecia, a presumed autoimmune disease, was present in all patients, so the immune response of the patients might differ from that of healthy individuals.

The library was obtained by RACE. Instrument used: NextSeq 500. Library preparation attached unique molecular identifiers to individual cDNA molecules for quantitative, reproducible TCR counting. From each blood RNA sample, both TCR alpha and TCR beta chains were sequenced. The published analysis was carried out like this. The median number of TCRs per sample was over 95,000, ranging from roughly 23,224 to 700,000. The Decombinator software suite was used to annotate the V, J and CDR3 of the TCR reads. For the PS versus PT1 abundance plots, all samples were subsampled to the same number of TCRs (28,000). TCRs were defined as expanded if absent before sensitization and observed at least eight times at the 2-week time point. Using fastp trimming at Q25 and MiXCR clonotype assembly, TCRdb reanalyzed the public sequencing data and kept in-frame beta chains. Entries that share a CDR3 protein sequence are merged under the most common genes and DNA. The V and J calls follow TCRdb's processing rather than the paper's. The sample table records 330,000 or so distinct CDR3 sequences; about 6% of these occur just once. Clones ranked in the top ten supply about 5% of the sample.

From its cysteine to its phenylalanine, the CDR3 spans 11 amino acids. The sequence is cut down to CDR3 DNA, 33 bases in frame from base 1. Based on the germline V gene, the CDR1 and CDR2 sequences are MDHEN and SYDVKM. V sheds 7 bases and J sheds 0 bases, leaving 3 bases between their ends. This clonotype showed up just a few times. Its antigen target is currently unknown. Since a much larger clone is just one base distant, this may be a read error. Read against the paper, the sample's time point label means: patch test 2, 6 weeks after DPC sensitization. Read against the paper, the sample's treatment or condition label means: therapeutic diphenylcyclopropenone sensitization with weekly scalp DPC. At each patch-test visit, blood was drawn before the patch test was applied. To be eligible, patients had to be aged 18 to 70, diagnosed with alopecia and judged suitable for DPC therapy, while pregnant patients were excluded. Total RNA was extracted from unfractionated whole blood that had been collected in Tempus Blood RNA tubes.

The rearrangement joined TRBV28 to TRBJ1-1; no D segment can be confidently identified. The origin of this receptor is a young woman with alopecia areata. Some clones in this sample may be carry-over from other donors' samples. This specimen consisted of whole blood, obtained in connection with sensitization to the hapten diphenylcyclopropenone (DPC). DNA sequence: TGTGCCAGCATGCTGAACACTGAAGCTTTCTTT. Its translation reads: CASMLNTEAFF.